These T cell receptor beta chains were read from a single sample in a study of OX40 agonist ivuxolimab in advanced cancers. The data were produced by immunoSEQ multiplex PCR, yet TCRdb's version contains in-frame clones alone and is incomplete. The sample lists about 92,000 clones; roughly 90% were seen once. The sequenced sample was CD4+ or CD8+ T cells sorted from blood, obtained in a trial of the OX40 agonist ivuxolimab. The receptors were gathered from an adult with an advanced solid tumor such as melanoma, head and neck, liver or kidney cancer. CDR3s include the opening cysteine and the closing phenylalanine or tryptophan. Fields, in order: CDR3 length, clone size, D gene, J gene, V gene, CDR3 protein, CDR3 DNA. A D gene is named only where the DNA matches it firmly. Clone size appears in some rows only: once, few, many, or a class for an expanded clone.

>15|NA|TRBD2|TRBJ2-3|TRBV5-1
CASSLVAGGLDTQYF
TGCGCCAGCAGCTTGGTGGCGGGAGGGCTAGATACGCAGTATTTT
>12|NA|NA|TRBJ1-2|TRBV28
CASTKTVYGYTF
TGTGCCAGCACCAAGACGGTTTATGGCTACACCTTC
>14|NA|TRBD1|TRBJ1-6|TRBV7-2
CASSLQGANSPLHF
TGTGCCAGCAGCTTACAGGGGGCTAATTCACCCCTCCACTTT
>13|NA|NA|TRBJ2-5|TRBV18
CASSPPGGETQYF
TGTGCCAGCTCACCACCGGGGGGAGAGACCCAGTACTTC
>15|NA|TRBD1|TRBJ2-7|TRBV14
CASSQVEDRGLWERF
TGTGCCAGCAGCCAGGTTGAGGACAGGGGTCTATGGGAGAGGTTC
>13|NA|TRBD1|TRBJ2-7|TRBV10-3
CASRQRDSYEQYF
TGTGCCAGCAGACAAAGGGACAGCTACGAGCAGTACTTC
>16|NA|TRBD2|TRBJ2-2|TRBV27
CASRWTSGRDTGELFF
TGTGCCAGCAGATGGACTAGCGGGAGGGACACCGGGGAGCTGTTTTTT
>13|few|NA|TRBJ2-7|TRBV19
CASMGSNDYEQYF
TGTGCCAGTATGGGCAGTAACGACTACGAGCAGTACTTC
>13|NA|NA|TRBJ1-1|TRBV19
CASSIKGYTEAFF
TGTGCCAGTAGTATCAAGGGGTACACTGAAGCTTTCTTT
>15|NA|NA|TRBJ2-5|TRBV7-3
CASSSGPPGQETQYF
TGTGCCAGCAGCAGCGGGCCTCCGGGGCAGGAGACCCAGTACTTC
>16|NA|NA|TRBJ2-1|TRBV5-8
CASSLEDGYSYNEQFF
TGTGCCAGCAGCTTGGAGGACGGTTACTCCTACAATGAGCAGTTCTTC
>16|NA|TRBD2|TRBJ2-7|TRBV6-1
CASSEALTSGTYEQYF
TGTGCCAGCAGTGAAGCGCTTACTAGCGGGACTTACGAGCAGTACTTC
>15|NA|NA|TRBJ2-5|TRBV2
CASDSQGLGQETQYF
TGTGCCAGCGATTCTCAGGGCTTGGGGCAAGAGACCCAGTACTTC
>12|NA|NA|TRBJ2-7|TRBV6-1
CASRVSSYEQYF
TGTGCCAGTAGGGTTAGCTCCTACGAGCAGTACTTC
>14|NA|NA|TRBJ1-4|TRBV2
CASKQGLSVEKLFF
TGTGCCAGCAAGCAGGGACTGAGCGTAGAAAAACTGTTTTTT
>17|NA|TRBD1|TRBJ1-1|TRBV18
CASSPRQGGGMNTEAFF
TGTGCCAGCTCACCAAGGCAGGGGGGCGGCATGAACACTGAAGCTTTCTTT
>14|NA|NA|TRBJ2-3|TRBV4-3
CASSLRTVTDTQYF
TGCGCCAGCAGCCTCCGAACAGTCACAGATACGCAGTATTTT
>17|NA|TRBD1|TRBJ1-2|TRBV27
CASSPGTGLLSGYGYTF
TGTGCCAGCAGTCCCGGGACAGGGCTCCTTTCTGGTTATGGCTACACCTTC
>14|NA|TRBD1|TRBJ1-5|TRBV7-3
CASSVYRGNQPQHF
TGTGCCAGCAGCGTCTACAGGGGGAATCAGCCCCAGCATTTT
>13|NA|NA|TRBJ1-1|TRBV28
CASRLTENTEAFF
TGTGCCAGCAGACTGACAGAGAACACTGAAGCTTTCTTT
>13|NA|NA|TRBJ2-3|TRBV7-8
CASSLSHTDTQYF
TGTGCCAGCAGCTTATCGCACACAGATACGCAGTATTTT
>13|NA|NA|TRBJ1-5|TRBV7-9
CASSPQGRQPQHF
TGTGCCAGCAGCCCCCAGGGTAGGCAGCCCCAGCATTTT
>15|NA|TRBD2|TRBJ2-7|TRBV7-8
CASSLVSSGSHEQYF
TGTGCCAGCAGCTTAGTATCTAGCGGGAGCCACGAGCAGTACTTC
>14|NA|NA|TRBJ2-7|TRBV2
CASSVQQLPYEQYF
TGTGCCAGCAGTGTGCAGCAACTCCCCTACGAGCAGTACTTC
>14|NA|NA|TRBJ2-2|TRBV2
CASSEMGTAGELFF
TGTGCCAGCAGTGAAATGGGAACAGCCGGGGAGCTGTTTTTT
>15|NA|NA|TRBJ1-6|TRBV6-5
CASSTLGQNNSPLHF
TGTGCCAGCAGTACCCTAGGACAGAATAATTCACCCCTCCACTTT
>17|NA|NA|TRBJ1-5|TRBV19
CASSSGLDVRSNQPQHF
TGTGCCAGTAGTTCGGGCCTAGACGTTCGTAGCAATCAGCCCCAGCATTTT
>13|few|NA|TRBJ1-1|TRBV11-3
CASSLGAVGEAFF
TGTGCCAGCAGCTTAGGGGCGGTAGGTGAAGCTTTCTTT
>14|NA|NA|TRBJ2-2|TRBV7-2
CASSLAGATGELFF
TGTGCCAGCAGCTTAGCGGGCGCGACCGGGGAGCTGTTTTTT
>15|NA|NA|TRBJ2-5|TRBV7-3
CASSSLGLVGETQYF
TGTGCCAGCAGCTCCCTCGGTTTGGTGGGCGAGACCCAGTACTTC
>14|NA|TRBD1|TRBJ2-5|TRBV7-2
CASSRGQGQETQYF
TGTGCCAGCAGCCGTGGACAGGGCCAAGAGACCCAGTACTTC
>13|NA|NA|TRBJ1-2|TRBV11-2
CASSLGGAYGYTF
TGTGCCAGCAGCTTAGGGGGGGCCTATGGCTACACCTTC
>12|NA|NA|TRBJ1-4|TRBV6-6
CASSYINEKLFF
TGTGCCAGCAGTTACATTAATGAAAAACTGTTTTTT
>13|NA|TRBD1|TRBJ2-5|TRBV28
CASRQGSRETQYF
TGTGCCAGCAGACAGGGGAGTAGAGAGACCCAGTACTTC
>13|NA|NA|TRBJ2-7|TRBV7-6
CASSLERQTEQYF
TGTGCCAGCAGCCTAGAACGTCAGACGGAGCAGTACTTC
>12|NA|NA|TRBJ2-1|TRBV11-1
CASSSLADEQFF
TGTGCCAGCAGCTCCTTAGCCGATGAGCAGTTCTTC
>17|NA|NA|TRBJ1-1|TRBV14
CASSPSTPGQKNTEAFF
TGTGCCAGCAGCCCTTCTACACCGGGACAAAAGAACACTGAAGCTTTCTTT
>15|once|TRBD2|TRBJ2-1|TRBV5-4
CATAMVAGGHNEQFF
TGTGCCACTGCGATGGTAGCGGGAGGACACAATGAGCAGTTCTTC
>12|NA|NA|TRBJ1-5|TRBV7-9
CASSLQAQPQHF
TGTGCCAGCAGCTTACAGGCCCAGCCCCAGCATTTT
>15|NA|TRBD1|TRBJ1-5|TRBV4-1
CASSQGQGVGQPQHF
TGCGCCAGCAGCCAAGGACAGGGAGTCGGTCAGCCCCAGCATTTT
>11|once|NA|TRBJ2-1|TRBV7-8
CASRQYNEQFF
TGTGCCAGCAGACAATACAATGAGCAGTTCTTC
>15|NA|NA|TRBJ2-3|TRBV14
CASSQLGHRGDTQYF
TGTGCCAGCAGCCAATTGGGACACCGAGGAGATACGCAGTATTTT
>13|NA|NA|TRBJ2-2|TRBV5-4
CASSPQNTGELFF
TGTGCCAGCAGCCCACAGAACACCGGGGAGCTGTTTTTT
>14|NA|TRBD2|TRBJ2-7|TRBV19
CASSSGGALYEQYF
TGTGCCAGTAGTTCGGGAGGGGCGCTATACGAGCAGTACTTC